This TCR beta chain appears in the sequencing data of a study of cytomegalovirus exposure and HLA in healthy donors. About the research overall: Of the donors genotyped, about 390 in all, about 82% fell in the Caucasian-associated ancestry cluster.

Broader study findings: It was reportedly the case that the classifier diagnosed cytomegalovirus status with high specificity and sensitivity. Segments of the TCR beta V type were, in most cases, productive about 87% or about 30% of the time in an earlier analysis. An assumption of roughly uniform sequencing depth across donors underlay the presence/absence analyses.

A note on this clone: The antigen is not known.

Amplification used 60 Vbeta primers and 13 Jbeta primers. Clones were sequenced by immunoSEQ multiplex PCR, and TCRdb holds only the in-frame ones, with some missing. Of over 65,000 clones detected, more than 70% appear once; the ten largest clones hold 9.7%. With V trimmed by 7 bases and J by 6 bases, 11 bases remained unmatched. This CDR3 spans 16 amino acids. CDR1 and CDR2 (germline): SGHVS, FNYEAQ. The TCR originated in a man aged 35-49 years in good health and CMV-seronegative. Material: PBMCs. The rearrangement links TRBV7-6 to TRBJ2-1, with 11 bases identical to TRBD1. In DNA, the CDR3 is TGTGCCAGCACAATGGGGGACAGGGGGGGAATCAATGAGCAGTTCTTC. Translation gives CASTMGDRGGINEQFF. Combining the CDR3 with reference TRBV7-6 and TRBJ2-1 gives the whole variable domain GAGVSQSPRYKVTKRGQDVALRCDPISGHVSLYWYRQALGQGPEFLTYFNYEAQQDKSGLPNDRFSAERPEGSISTLTIQRTEQRDSAMYRCASTMGDRGGINEQFFGPGTRLTVL.